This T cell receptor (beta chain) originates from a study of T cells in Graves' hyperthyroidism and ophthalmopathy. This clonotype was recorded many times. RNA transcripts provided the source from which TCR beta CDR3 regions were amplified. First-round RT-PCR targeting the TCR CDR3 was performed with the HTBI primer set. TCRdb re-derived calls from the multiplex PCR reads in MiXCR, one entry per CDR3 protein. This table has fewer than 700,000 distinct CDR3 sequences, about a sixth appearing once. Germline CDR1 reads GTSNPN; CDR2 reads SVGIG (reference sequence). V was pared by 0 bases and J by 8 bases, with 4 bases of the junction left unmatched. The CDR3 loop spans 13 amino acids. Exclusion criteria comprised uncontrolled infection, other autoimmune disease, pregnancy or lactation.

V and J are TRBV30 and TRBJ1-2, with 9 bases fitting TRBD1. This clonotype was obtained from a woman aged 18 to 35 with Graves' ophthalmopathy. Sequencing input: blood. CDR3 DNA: TGTGCCTGGAGTGTTATCGGGACAGGGGGCTACACCTTC. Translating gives CAWSVIGTGGYTF.